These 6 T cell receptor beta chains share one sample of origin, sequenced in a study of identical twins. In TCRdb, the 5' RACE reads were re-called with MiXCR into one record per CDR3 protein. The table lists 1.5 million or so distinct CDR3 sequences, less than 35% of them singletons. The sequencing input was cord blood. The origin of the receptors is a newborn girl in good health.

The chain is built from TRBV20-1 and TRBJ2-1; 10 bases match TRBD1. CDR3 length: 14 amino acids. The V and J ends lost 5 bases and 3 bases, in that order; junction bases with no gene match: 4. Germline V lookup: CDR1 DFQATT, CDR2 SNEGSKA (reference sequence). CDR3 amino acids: CSACRTGGYNEQFF. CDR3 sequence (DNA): TGCAGTGCTTGCCGGACAGGGGGCTACAATGAGCAGTTCTTC.

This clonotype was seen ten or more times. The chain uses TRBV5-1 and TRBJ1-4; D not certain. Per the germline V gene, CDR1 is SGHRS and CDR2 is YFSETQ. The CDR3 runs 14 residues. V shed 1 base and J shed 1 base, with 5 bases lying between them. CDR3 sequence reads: CASSLPGTNEKLFF. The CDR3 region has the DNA TGCGCCAGCAGCTTGCCCGGAACTAATGAAAAACTGTTTTTT.

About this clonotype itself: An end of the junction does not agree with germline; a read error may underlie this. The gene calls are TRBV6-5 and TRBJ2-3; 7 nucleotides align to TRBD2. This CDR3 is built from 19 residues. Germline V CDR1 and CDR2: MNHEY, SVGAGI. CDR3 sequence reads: CASSNSLSGLESPLGGKYF. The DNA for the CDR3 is TGTGCCAGCAGTAACTCGCTTTCGGGTCTAGAATCCCCTCTGGGGGGGAAGTATTTT.

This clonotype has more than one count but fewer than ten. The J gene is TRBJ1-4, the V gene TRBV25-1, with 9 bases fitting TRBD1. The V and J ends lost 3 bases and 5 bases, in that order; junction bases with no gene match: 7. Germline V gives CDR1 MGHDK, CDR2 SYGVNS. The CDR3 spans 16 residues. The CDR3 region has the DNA TGTGCCAGCAGTGACCCCTCCGGGACAGGGAATGAAAAACTGTTTTTT. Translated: CASSDPSGTGNEKLFF.

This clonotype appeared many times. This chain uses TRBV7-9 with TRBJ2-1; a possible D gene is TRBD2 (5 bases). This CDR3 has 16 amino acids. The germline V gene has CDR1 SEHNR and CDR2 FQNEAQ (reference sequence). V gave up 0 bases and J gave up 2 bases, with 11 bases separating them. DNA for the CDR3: TGTGCCAGCAGCTTAGCTTGGGGAGTAACCTACAATGAGCAGTTCTTC. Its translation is CASSLAWGVTYNEQFF.

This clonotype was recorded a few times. The CDR3 sequence is CASSAHRVPFSGANVLTF. In nucleotides, the CDR3 is TGTGCCAGCAGTGCACACAGGGTTCCGTTCTCTGGGGCCAACGTCCTGACTTTC. The chain recombines TRBV28 with TRBJ2-6, with a tentative D call TRBD1 (6 bases). Germline lookup yields CDR1 MDHEN and CDR2 SYDVKM. The CDR3 has 18 residues. The ends were cut back, 5 bases at V and 0 bases at J, with 17 bases in the middle.